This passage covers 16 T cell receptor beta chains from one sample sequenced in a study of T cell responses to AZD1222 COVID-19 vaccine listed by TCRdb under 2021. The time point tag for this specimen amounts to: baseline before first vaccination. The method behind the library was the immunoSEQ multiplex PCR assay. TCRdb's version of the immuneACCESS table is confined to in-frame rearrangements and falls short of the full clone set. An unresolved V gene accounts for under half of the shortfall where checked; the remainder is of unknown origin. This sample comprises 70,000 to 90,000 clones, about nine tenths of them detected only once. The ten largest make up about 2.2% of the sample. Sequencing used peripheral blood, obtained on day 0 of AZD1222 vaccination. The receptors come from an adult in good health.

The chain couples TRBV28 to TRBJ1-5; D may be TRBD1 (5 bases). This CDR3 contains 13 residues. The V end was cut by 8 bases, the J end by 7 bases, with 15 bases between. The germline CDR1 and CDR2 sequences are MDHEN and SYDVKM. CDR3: CASQLLGGQPQHF. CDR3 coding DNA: TGTGCCAGCCAATTACTTGGGGGGCAGCCCCAGCATTTT.

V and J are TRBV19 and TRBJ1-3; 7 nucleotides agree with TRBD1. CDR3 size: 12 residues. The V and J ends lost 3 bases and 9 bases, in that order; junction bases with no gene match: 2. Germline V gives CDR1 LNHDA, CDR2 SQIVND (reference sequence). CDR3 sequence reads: CASSIHRGTIYF. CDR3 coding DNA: TGTGCCAGTAGTATTCACAGGGGCACCATATATTTT.

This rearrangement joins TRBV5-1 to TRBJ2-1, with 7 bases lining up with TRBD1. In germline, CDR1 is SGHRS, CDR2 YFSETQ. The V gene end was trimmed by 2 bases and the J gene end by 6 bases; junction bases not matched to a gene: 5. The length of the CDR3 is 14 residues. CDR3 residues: CASSFTGVPNEQFF. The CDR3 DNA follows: TGCGCCAGCAGCTTCACAGGGGTCCCCAATGAGCAGTTCTTC.

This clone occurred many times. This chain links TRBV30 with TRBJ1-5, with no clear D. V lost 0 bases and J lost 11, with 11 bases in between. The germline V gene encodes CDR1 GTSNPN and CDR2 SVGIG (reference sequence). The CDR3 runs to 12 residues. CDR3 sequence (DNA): TGTGCCTGGAGTGTTTTATCTGGGGCCCAGCATTTT. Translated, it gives CAWSVLSGAQHF.

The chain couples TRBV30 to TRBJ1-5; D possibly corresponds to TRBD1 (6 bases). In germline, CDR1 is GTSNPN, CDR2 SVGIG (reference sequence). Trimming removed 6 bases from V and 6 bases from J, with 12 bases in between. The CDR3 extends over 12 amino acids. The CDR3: CACRQEGQPQHF. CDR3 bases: TGTGCCTGCCGACAGGAGGGTCAGCCCCAGCATTTT.

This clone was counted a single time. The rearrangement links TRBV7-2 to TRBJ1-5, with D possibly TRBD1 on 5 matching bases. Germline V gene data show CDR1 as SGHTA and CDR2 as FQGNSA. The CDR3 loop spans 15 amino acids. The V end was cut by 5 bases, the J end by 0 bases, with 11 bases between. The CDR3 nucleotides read TGTGCCAGCAGCCTAGGGGATTATAGCAATCAGCCCCAGCATTTT. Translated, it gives CASSLGDYSNQPQHF.

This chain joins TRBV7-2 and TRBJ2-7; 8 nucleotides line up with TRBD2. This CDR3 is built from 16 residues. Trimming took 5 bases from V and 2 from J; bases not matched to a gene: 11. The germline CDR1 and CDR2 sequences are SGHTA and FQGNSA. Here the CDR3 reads CASSPTGAGVPYEQYF. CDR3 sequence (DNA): TGTGCCAGCAGCCCCACGGGAGCGGGAGTTCCCTACGAGCAGTACTTC.

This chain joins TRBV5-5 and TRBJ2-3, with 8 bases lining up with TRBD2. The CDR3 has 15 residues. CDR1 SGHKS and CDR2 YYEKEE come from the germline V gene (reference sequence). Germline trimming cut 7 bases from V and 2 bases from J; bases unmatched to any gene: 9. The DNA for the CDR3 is TGTGCCAGCCCCACCAGCGGGGGTTTCACAGATACGCAGTATTTT. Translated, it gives CASPTSGGFTDTQYF. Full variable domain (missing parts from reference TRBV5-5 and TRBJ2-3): DAGVTQSPTHLIKTRGQQVTLRCSPISGHKSVSWYQQVLGQGPQFIFQYYEKEERGRGNFPDRFSARQFPNYSSELNVNALLLGDSALYLCASPTSGGFTDTQYFGPGTRLTVL.

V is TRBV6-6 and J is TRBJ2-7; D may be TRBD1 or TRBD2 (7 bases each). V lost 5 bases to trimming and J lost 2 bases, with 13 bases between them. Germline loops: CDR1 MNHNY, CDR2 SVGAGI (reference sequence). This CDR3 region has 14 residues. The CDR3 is CASSQRDSAYEQYF. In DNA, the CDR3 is TGTGCCAGCAGTCAGCGGGACAGCGCCTACGAGCAGTACTTC.

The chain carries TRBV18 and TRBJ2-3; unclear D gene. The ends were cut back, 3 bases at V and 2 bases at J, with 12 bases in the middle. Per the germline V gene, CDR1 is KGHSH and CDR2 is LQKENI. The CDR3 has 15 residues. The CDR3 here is CASSPDLTFTDTQYF. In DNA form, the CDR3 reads TGTGCCAGCTCACCTGACTTGACATTCACAGATACGCAGTATTTT.

CDR3 coding DNA: TGCGCCAGCAGTCAGGACGGAACCTATGGCTACACCTTC. It yields the protein CASSQDGTYGYTF. The chain carries TRBV5-1 and TRBJ1-2; D uncertain. V was shortened by 5 bases and J by 4 bases, with 12 bases between the two germline ends. From germline, CDR1 is SGHRS and CDR2 YFSETQ. The CDR3 is 13 residues long.

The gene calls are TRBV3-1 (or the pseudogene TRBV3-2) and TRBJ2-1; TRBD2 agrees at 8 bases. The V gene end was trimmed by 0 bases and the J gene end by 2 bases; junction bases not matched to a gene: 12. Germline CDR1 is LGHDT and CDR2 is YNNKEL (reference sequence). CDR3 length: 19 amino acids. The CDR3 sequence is CASSQDPQGAGAPYNEQFF. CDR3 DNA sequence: TGTGCCAGCAGCCAAGATCCCCAAGGAGCGGGAGCCCCCTACAATGAGCAGTTCTTC.

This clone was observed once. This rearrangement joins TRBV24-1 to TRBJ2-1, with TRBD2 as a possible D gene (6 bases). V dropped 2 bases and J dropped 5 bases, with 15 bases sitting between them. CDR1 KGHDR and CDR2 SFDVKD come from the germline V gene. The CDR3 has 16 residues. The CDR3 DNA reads TGTGCCACCAGTGATTCTGGGGACTTGACAAACAATGAGCAGTTCTTC. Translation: CATSDSGDLTNNEQFF.

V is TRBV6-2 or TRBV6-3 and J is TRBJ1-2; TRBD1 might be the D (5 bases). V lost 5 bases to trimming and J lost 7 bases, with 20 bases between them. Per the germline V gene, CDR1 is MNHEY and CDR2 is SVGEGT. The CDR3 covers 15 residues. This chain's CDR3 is CASSRPLGRDAGYTF. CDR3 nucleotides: TGTGCCAGCAGTCGACCTCTCGGCAGGGACGCTGGCTACACCTTC.

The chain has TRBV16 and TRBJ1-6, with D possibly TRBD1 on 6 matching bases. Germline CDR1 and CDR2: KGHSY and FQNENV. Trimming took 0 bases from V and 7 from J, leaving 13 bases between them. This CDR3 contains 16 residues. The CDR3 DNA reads TGTGCCAGCAGCCAATCGGAGGGGGGAAGGAATTCACCCCTCCACTTT. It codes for CASSQSEGGRNSPLHF.

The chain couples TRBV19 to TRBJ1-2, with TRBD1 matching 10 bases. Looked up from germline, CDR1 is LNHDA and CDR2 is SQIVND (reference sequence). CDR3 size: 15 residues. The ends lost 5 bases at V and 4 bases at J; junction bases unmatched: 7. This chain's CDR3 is CASSLHGQGVYGYTF. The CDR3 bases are TGTGCCAGTAGTCTCCACGGACAGGGGGTCTATGGCTACACCTTC. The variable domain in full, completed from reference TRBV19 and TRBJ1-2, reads DGGITQSPKYLFRKEGQNVTLSCEQNLNHDAMYWYRQDPGQGLRLIYYSQIVNDFQKGDIAEGYSVSREKKESFPLTVTSAQKNPTAFYLCASSLHGQGVYGYTFGSGTRLTVV.